The 18 T cell receptor beta chains below were found in one sample sequenced in a study of cytomegalovirus exposure and HLA in healthy donors. The PCR had 60 Vbeta and 13 Jbeta primers. Method: immunoSEQ multiplex PCR; TCRdb's copy keeps in-frame clones and lacks some. The sample includes roughly 180,000 clones, around a tenth seen only once; the top ten take less than 1.5%. Sequencing used PBMCs. The receptors were gathered from a woman in her twenties or thirties in good health and CMV-seropositive.

The table lists this clone with a few counts. The CDR3 loop is CASSWRERDWHEQYF. CDR3 DNA sequence: TGCGCCAGCAGCTGGAGGGAGCGGGACTGGCACGAGCAGTACTTC. V gene TRBV5-1 combines with J gene TRBJ2-7, with 7 bases that match TRBD2. The CDR3 sequence is 15 residues long. Trimming took 3 bases from V and 5 from J; bases not matched to a gene: 11. From germline, CDR1 is SGHRS and CDR2 YFSETQ.

This clone was seen a few times. CDR3 residues: CASRSPGVSYEQYF. Here the CDR3 DNA reads TGTGCCAGCAGGTCGCCGGGAGTATCCTACGAGCAGTACTTC. This chain links TRBV7-2 with TRBJ2-7, with a weak D call TRBD2 (6 bases). The V gene's germline CDR1 is SGHTA and CDR2 FQGNSA. The V and J ends lost 6 bases and 1 base respectively, with 13 bases between them. This CDR3 region has 14 residues.

This clone came up a few times. V and J are TRBV4-2 and TRBJ1-2; D unclear. Germline V gives CDR1 LGHNA, CDR2 YNFKEQ. The CDR3 totals 15 residues. V lost 0 bases and J lost 4, with 12 bases in between. As DNA, the CDR3 is TGTGCCAGCAGCCAAGAGTGGAGGGCTGGCTATGGCTACACCTTC. It codes for CASSQEWRAGYGYTF.

The J gene is TRBJ2-2, the V gene TRBV18, with TRBD1 identical over 10 bases. CDR1 KGHSH and CDR2 LQKENI come from the germline V gene. This CDR3 contains 16 residues. After removal of 3 bases from V and 7 bases from J, the junction contained 8 bases not matched to a gene. The CDR3 region is CASSPRQGAVVGELFF. In DNA form, the CDR3 reads TGTGCCAGCTCACCCCGACAGGGGGCCGTCGTCGGGGAGCTGTTTTTT. Supplemented by reference TRBV18 and TRBJ2-2, the full variable domain reads NAGVMQNPRHLVRRRGQEARLRCSPMKGHSHVYWYRQLPEEGLKFMVYLQKENIIDESGMPKERFSAEFPKEGPSILRIQQVVRGDSAAYFCASSPRQGAVVGELFFGEGSRLTVL.

This clone has only a few counts. This chain connects TRBV4-1 to TRBJ2-3; 8 bases align to TRBD2. The CDR3 totals 16 residues. The ends lost 7 bases at V and 5 bases at J; junction bases unmatched: 14. The germline CDR1 and CDR2 sequences are MGHRA and YSYEKL. The chain's CDR3 is CASTLIYGRAEDTQYF. For the CDR3, the DNA is TGCGCCAGCACCTTAATTTACGGGAGGGCCGAAGATACGCAGTATTTT.

This clone was counted between two and nine times. The rearrangement links TRBV5-1 to TRBJ1-1; possible D gene TRBD1, 6 bases. This CDR3 is 15 amino acids long. CDR1 is SGHRS and CDR2 is YFSETQ in the germline V gene. Trimming removed 0 bases at V and 4 bases at J, with 13 bases between. CDR3 sequence (DNA): TGCGCCAGCAGCTTGGTGGGGGGGGCGGGCACTGAAGCTTTCTTT. It specifies CASSLVGGAGTEAFF.

This clone was seen a few times. The V and J genes are TRBV28 and TRBJ2-7; perhaps TRBD2 as D (5 bases). Germline-derived CDR1 and CDR2 are MDHEN and SYDVKM. The CDR3 totals 14 residues. V lost 3 bases and J 2 bases, leaving 11 bases between the germline ends. The chain's CDR3 is CASSFYGLAYEQYF. CDR3 coding DNA: TGTGCCAGCAGTTTTTACGGACTTGCCTACGAGCAGTACTTC.

This clone occurred a few times. One junction end does not reproduce the germline sequence, and a read error may be involved. This chain joins TRBV6-1 and TRBJ2-5, with 7 bases identical to TRBD2. This CDR3 has 13 residues. The V gene's germline CDR1 is MNHNS and CDR2 SASEGT. CDR3 DNA sequence: TGCGAGCCGGGACTACAGTACCAAGAGACCCAGTACTTC. Amino acids: CEPGLQYQETQYF.

The chain links TRBV11-2 to TRBJ2-6; a weak D match, TRBD1 (6 bases). V lost 3 bases, J lost 0 bases, and 12 bases lay in between. CDR1 and CDR2 (germline): SGHAT, FQNNGV. This CDR3 comprises 17 residues. The CDR3 DNA sequence: TGTGCCAGCAGCTTTAGGACAGTGAGCTCTGGGGCCAACGTCCTGACTTTC. Translated: CASSFRTVSSGANVLTF.

This clone has only a few counts. The chain carries TRBV5-1 and TRBJ1-2; a possible D gene is TRBD1 (6 bases). Trimming took 5 bases from V and 4 from J, leaving 12 bases between them. The CDR3 sequence is 13 residues long. Germline CDR1 and CDR2: SGHRS and YFSETQ. Written as DNA, the CDR3 is TGCGCCAGCAGTTATGGACAGAGCTATGGCTACACCTTC. This codes for CASSYGQSYGYTF.

The chain joins TRBV5-6 to TRBJ2-2, with 7 bases identical to TRBD1. Germline CDR1 and CDR2: SGHDT and YYEEEE. The V gene end was trimmed by 4 bases and the J gene end by 1 base; junction bases not matched to a gene: 4. The CDR3 is 15 amino acids. This CDR3 is CASSPRTGNTGELFF. The CDR3 DNA is TGTGCCAGCAGCCCAAGGACAGGGAACACCGGGGAGCTGTTTTTT.

The chain is built from TRBV7-6 and TRBJ2-7, with D perhaps matching TRBD1 (7 bases). With 2 bases removed from V and 7 bases from J, the gap between germline ends came to 15 bases. CDR3 length equals 14 residues. CDR1 and CDR2 from the germline V gene are SGHVS and FNYEAQ. The CDR3 here is CASSLPAGGREQYF. The CDR3 DNA follows: TGTGCCAGCAGCTTACCCGCAGGGGGGCGTGAGCAGTACTTC.

Only a few counts were recorded for this clone. V gene TRBV7-2 combines with J gene TRBJ1-2; no firm D call. The CDR3 runs 13 residues. The germline gives CDR1 SGHTA, CDR2 FQGNSA. Trimming removed 6 bases at V and 6 bases at J, with 14 bases between. For the CDR3, the DNA is TGTGCCAGCAGTCCCCGCGGAGAGAATGGCTACACCTTC. This encodes CASSPRGENGYTF.

V gene TRBV6-1 combines with J gene TRBJ2-7, with TRBD2 as a possible D gene (5 bases). The CDR3 runs to 14 residues. Trimming cost V 6 bases and J 1 base, with 13 bases left between them. Germline V gene lookup returns CDR1 MNHNS and CDR2 SASEGT. Here the CDR3 reads CASSRKDSSYEQYF. The CDR3, as DNA: TGTGCCAGCAGCCGCAAGGACTCGTCCTACGAGCAGTACTTC.

In this sample, this clone turned up a few times. The chain carries TRBV11-2 and TRBJ2-3; 10 bases fit TRBD2. Germline V lookup: CDR1 SGHAT, CDR2 FQNNGV. The CDR3 consists of 17 residues. The J segment lost 2 bases and the V segment lost 0 bases, leaving 5 bases of the junction unmatched. CDR3 in DNA: TGTGCCAGCAGCTTAGAGACACTAGCGGGACCCACAGATACGCAGTATTTT. Its translation: CASSLETLAGPTDTQYF. Full variable domain (missing parts from reference TRBV11-2 and TRBJ2-3): EAGVAQSPRYKIIEKRQSVAFWCNPISGHATLYWYQQILGQGPKLLIQFQNNGVVDDSQLPKDRFSAERLKGVDSTLKIQPAKLEDSAVYLCASSLETLAGPTDTQYFGPGTRLTVL.

The rearrangement joins TRBV5-4 to TRBJ1-2; weak D call: TRBD1 (5 bases). V gave up 4 bases and J gave up 4 bases, with 14 bases separating them. Germline V gene sequence: CDR1 SGHNT, CDR2 YYREEE (reference sequence). The CDR3 extends over 14 amino acids. The DNA for the CDR3 is TGTGCCAGCAGCCCCGGGGGGGTGGGCTATGGCTACACCTTC. As protein: CASSPGGVGYGYTF.

CDR3 nucleotides: TGTGCCAGCAGTCCGAAACTAGCGGGAGCCAAAAACATTCAGTACTTC. Translation: CASSPKLAGAKNIQYF. This chain links TRBV27 with TRBJ2-4; TRBD2 matches 9 bases. Germline V CDR1 and CDR2: MNHEY, SMNVEV (reference sequence). The CDR3 length is 16 residues. V shed 5 bases and J 0 bases; nucleotides not matched to a gene: 5.

In its sample, this clone was seen a few times. The rearrangement uses TRBV9 and TRBJ1-2; D is perhaps TRBD1 (5 bases). The CDR3 contains 17 residues. CDR1 and CDR2 from the germline V gene are SGDLS and YYNGEE. The V gene lost 6 bases and the J gene lost 8 bases, with 29 bases spanning the gap. The CDR3 region is CASTPSFGWQGLMGYTF. The CDR3 nucleotides read TGTGCCAGCACCCCAAGTTTCGGCTGGCAGGGCCTTATGGGCTACACCTTC.